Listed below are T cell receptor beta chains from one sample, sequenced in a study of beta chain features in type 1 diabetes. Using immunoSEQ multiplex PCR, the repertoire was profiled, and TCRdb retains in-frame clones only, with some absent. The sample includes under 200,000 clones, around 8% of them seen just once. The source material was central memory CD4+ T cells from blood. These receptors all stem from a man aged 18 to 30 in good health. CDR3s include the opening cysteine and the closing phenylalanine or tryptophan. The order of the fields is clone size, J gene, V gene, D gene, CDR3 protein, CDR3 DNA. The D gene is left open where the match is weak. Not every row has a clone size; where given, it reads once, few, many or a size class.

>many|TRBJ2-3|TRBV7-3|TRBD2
CASSSGLAGGSDTQYF
TGTGCCAGCAGCTCGGGACTAGCGGGAGGTTCAGATACGCAGTATTTT
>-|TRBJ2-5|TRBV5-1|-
CASSGRETQYF
TGCGCCAGCAGCGGGAGAGAGACCCAGTACTTC
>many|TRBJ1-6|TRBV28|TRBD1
CASREGGNSPLHF
TGTGCCAGCAGGGAAGGGGGCAATTCACCCCTCCACTTT
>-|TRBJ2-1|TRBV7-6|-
CASSLTSGQLGNEQFF
TGTGCCAGCAGCCTGACCTCGGGACAACTCGGCAATGAGCAGTTCTTC
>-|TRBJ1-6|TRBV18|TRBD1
CASSPAAGGDSPLHF
TGTGCCAGCTCACCCGCGGCAGGGGGAGACTCACCCCTCCACTTT
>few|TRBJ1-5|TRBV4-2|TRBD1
CASSQDPNRGHQPQHF
TGTGCCAGCAGCCAAGATCCCAACAGGGGGCATCAGCCCCAGCATTTT
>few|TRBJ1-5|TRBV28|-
CASSLGQNQPQHF
TGTGCCAGCAGTTTAGGGCAGAATCAGCCCCAGCATTTT
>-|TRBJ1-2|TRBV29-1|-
CSAPDRYNYGYTF
TGCAGCGCCCCGGACAGATATAACTATGGCTACACCTTC
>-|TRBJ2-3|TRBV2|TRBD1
CASRRTGRFVDTQYF
TGTGCCAGCAGAAGGACAGGGCGGTTTGTCGATACGCAGTATTTT
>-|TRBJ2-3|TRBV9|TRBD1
CASSAGQGTDTQYF
TGTGCCAGCAGCGCAGGACAGGGCACAGATACGCAGTATTTT
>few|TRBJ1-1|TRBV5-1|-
CASSLVPRVLNTEAFF
TGCGCCAGCAGCTTGGTACCCAGGGTTTTGAACACTGAAGCTTTCTTT
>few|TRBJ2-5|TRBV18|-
CASSPKTVLEETQYF
TGTGCCAGCTCACCAAAGACAGTCCTTGAAGAGACCCAGTACTTC
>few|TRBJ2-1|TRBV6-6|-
CASSTSGNEQFF
TGTGCCAGCAGTACGAGCGGGAATGAGCAGTTCTTC
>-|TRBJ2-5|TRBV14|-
CASSQIWPGTIETQYF
TGTGCCAGCAGCCAAATCTGGCCGGGAACCATAGAGACCCAGTACTTC
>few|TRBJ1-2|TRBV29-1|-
CSGGGPETYGYTF
TGCAGCGGGGGGGGTCCGGAAACCTATGGCTACACCTTC
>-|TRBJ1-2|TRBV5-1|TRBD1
CASSLEGTGDYGYTF
TGCGCCAGCAGCTTGGAGGGGACAGGGGACTATGGCTACACCTTC
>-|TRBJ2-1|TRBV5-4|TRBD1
CASSPPRVTGSYNEQFF
TGTGCCAGCAGCCCACCCCGCGTGACAGGGTCCTACAATGAGCAGTTCTTC
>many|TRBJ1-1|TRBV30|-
CAWRDPQNPEAFF
TGTGCCTGGAGAGACCCACAGAACCCTGAAGCTTTCTTT
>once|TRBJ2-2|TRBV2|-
CASMRGQNTGELFF
TGTGCCAGCATGAGGGGACAGAACACCGGGGAGCTGTTTTTT
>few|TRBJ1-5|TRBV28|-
CASRTQGNQPQHF
TGTGCCAGCAGGACTCAGGGGAATCAGCCCCAGCATTTT
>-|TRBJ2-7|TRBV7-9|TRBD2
CASSWGGYEQYF
TGTGCCAGCAGCTGGGGGGGCTACGAGCAGTACTTC
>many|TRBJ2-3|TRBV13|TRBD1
CASSSGQGQHTQYF
TGTGCCAGCAGTTCGGGACAGGGTCAGCATACGCAGTATTTT
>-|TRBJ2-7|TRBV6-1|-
CASSEAFGGAGYEQYF
TGTGCCAGCAGTGAAGCCTTTGGGGGGGCGGGCTACGAGCAGTACTTC
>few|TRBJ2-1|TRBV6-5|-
CASSKAGPEQFF
TGTGCCAGCAGTAAAGCGGGCCCTGAGCAGTTCTTC
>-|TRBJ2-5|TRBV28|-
CASRSGLAVETQYF
TGTGCCAGCCGAAGTGGGCTGGCTGTGGAGACCCAGTACTTC
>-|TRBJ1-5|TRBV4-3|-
CASSQDQGINQPQHF
TGCGCCAGCAGCCAAGATCAGGGTATTAATCAGCCCCAGCATTTT
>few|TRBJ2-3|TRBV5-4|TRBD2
CASSLAGEVTDTQYF
TGTGCCAGCAGCCTAGCGGGAGAGGTGACAGATACGCAGTATTTT
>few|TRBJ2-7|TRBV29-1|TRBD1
CSVRTGGVYEQYF
TGCAGCGTCAGGACAGGAGGAGTCTACGAGCAGTACTTC
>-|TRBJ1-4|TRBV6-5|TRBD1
CASSSGDRDEKLFF
TGTGCCAGCAGTTCAGGGGACAGAGATGAAAAACTGTTTTTT
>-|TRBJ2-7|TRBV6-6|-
CASSSPGKEQYF
TGTGCCAGCAGTTCCCCAGGGAAGGAGCAGTACTTC
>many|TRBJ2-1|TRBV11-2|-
CASSERPYNEQFF
TGTGCCAGCAGCGAGCGACCCTACAATGAGCAGTTCTTC
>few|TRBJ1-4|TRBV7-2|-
CASSFLAGASEKLFF
TGTGCCAGCAGCTTTTTGGCAGGGGCTAGTGAAAAACTGTTTTTT
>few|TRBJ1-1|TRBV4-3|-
CANTSSTEAFF
TGCGCCAATACGTCTAGCACTGAAGCTTTCTTT
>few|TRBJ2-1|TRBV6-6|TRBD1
CASRRQGNEQFF
TGTGCCAGCAGACGACAGGGGAATGAGCAGTTCTTC
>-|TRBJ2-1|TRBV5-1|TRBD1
CASSSGQGAYNEQFF
TGCGCCAGCAGCTCGGGACAGGGGGCCTACAATGAGCAGTTCTTC
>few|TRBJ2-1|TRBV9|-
CATGRGSTYNEQFF
TGTGCCACTGGACGGGGGTCGACCTACAATGAGCAGTTCTTC
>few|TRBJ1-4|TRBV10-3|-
CAISAGAGNEKLFF
TGTGCCATCAGTGCTGGGGCAGGCAATGAAAAACTGTTTTTT
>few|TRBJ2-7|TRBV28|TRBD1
CASSSPQGSANEQYF
TGTGCCAGCAGTTCACCACAGGGGTCCGCCAACGAGCAGTACTTC
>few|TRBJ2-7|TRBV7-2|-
CASSRRTGTYEQYF
TGCGCCAGCAGCCGACGGACGGGGACCTACGAGCAGTACTTC
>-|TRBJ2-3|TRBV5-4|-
CASSSQGSTDTQYF
TGTGCCAGCAGCTCACAGGGAAGCACAGATACGCAGTATTTT
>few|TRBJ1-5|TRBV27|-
CASSTGSQHQPQHF
TGTGCCAGCAGTACCGGGTCCCAGCATCAGCCCCAGCATTTT
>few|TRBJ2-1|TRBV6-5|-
CASSPTGISYNEQFF
TGTGCCAGCAGTCCCACAGGAATCTCCTACAATGAGCAGTTCTTC
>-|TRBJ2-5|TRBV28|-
CASSSPRRASGETQYF
TGTGCCAGCAGTTCTCCTCGCCGGGCGAGCGGCGAGACCCAGTACTTC
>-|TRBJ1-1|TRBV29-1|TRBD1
CSVRGQLNTEAFF
TGCAGCGTTCGGGGACAGTTGAACACTGAAGCTTTCTTT
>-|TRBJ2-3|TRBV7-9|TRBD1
CASSSRTGDTQYF
TGTGCCAGCAGCTCCAGGACAGGCGATACGCAGTATTTT
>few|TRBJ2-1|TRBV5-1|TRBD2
CASSFLAGRENEQFF
TGCGCCAGCAGCTTTCTAGCGGGGAGGGAAAATGAGCAGTTCTTC
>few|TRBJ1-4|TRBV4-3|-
CASSAGTPTNEKLFF
TGCGCCAGCAGCGCTGGGACACCAACTAATGAAAAACTGTTTTTT
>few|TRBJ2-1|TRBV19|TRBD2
CASSIGLAGGLYNEQFF
TGTGCCAGTAGTATCGGACTAGCGGGGGGACTCTACAATGAGCAGTTCTTC
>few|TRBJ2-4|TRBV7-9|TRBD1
CARIRQGTKNIQYF
TGTGCCAGGATCAGACAGGGGACTAAAAACATTCAGTACTTC
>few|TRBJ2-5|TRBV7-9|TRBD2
CASSLGGAGGLRETQYF
TGTGCCAGCAGCTTAGGTGGAGCGGGAGGGCTCCGAGAGACCCAGTACTTC
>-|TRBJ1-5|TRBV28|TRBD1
CASRAPGQGKHQPQHF
TGTGCCAGCAGGGCTCCGGGACAGGGTAAGCATCAGCCCCAGCATTTT
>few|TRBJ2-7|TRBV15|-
CATVIREVSYEQYF
TGTGCCACCGTTATACGAGAGGTCTCCTACGAGCAGTACTTC
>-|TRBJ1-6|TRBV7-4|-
CASSLDKQGLSSYNSPLHF
TGTGCCAGCAGCTTAGACAAACAGGGTTTGAGCTCCTATAATTCACCCCTCCACTTT
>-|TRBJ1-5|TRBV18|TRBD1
CASSRQGYSNQPQHF
TGTGCCAGCTCACGACAGGGGTATAGCAATCAGCCCCAGCATTTT
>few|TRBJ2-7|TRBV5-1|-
CASSSRLDRTSYEQYF
TGCGCCAGCAGCTCCCGACTAGATCGAACGTCCTACGAGCAGTACTTC